These 22 T cell receptor beta chains were sequenced from one sample in a study of T cell repertoires in cytomegalovirus infection. In TCRdb, the reads were re-called with MiXCR into one record per CDR3 protein. This sample has hundreds of thousands of distinct CDR3 sequences, with about 30% found just once. These TCRs are of unknown antigen specificity. The specimen comprised cultured PBMCs, sampled from culture after CMV antigen stimulation. The receptors were gathered from a human donor in good health (CMV status not recorded). Some clones in this sample may be carry-over from other donors' samples.

This clonotype has a single count. The chain has TRBV6-2 or TRBV6-3 and TRBJ2-3, with 8 bases aligning to TRBD2. Trimming removed 7 bases from V and 4 bases from J; junction bases left unmatched: 4. CDR1 and CDR2 (germline): MNHEY, SVGEGT. CDR3 length equals 13 residues. DNA for the CDR3: TGTGCCAGCATCGCGGGGGGCTCAGATACGCAGTATTTT. This sequence encodes CASIAGGSDTQYF.

The V gene is TRBV20-1, the J gene TRBJ2-3; 15 bases are shared with TRBD2. CDR1 is DFQATT and CDR2 is SNEGSKA in the germline V gene (reference sequence). This CDR3 has 16 residues. V was pared by 1 base and J by 6 bases, with 5 bases of the junction left unmatched. CDR3 loop: CSARGTSGRAGDTQYF. For the CDR3, the DNA is TGCAGTGCTAGAGGGACTAGCGGGAGGGCCGGGGATACGCAGTATTTT.

This clonotype was seen a handful of times. This chain uses TRBV7-2 with TRBJ2-1; 9 nucleotides match TRBD1. With V trimmed by 4 bases and J by 1 base, 14 bases remained unmatched. CDR1 SGHTA and CDR2 FQGNSA come from the germline V gene. This CDR3 contains 19 residues. The CDR3 reads CASSSPGQGGMGSYNEQFF. CDR3 DNA: TGTGCCAGCAGCTCGCCGGGACAGGGAGGAATGGGGTCCTACAATGAGCAGTTCTTC.

This clonotype has ten or more counts. The chain is built from TRBV7-8 and TRBJ2-5; the D is unclear. The CDR3 extends over 13 amino acids. Germline V gives CDR1 SGHVS, CDR2 FQNEAQ. V was shortened by 1 base and J by 5 bases, with 8 bases between the two germline ends. CDR3 DNA sequence: TGTGCCAGCAGCTTAGATGGTTTCGAGACCCAGTACTTC. Translation: CASSLDGFETQYF.

The chain links TRBV7-2 to TRBJ1-3; D is undetermined. CDR3 length: 15 amino acids. From germline, CDR1 is SGHTA and CDR2 FQGNSA. With 3 bases removed from V and 5 bases from J, the gap between germline ends came to 14 bases. The CDR3 DNA reads TGTGCCAGCAGCTTTTCCGGGGATGAGAGAAACACCATATATTTT. This sequence encodes CASSFSGDERNTIYF.

The J gene is TRBJ2-3, the V gene TRBV7-9, with TRBD2 matching 10 bases. From germline, CDR1 is SEHNR and CDR2 FQNEAQ (reference sequence). V lost 3 bases and J lost 7; bases outside the gene matches: 4. This CDR3 is 14 amino acids long. CDR3 in DNA: TGTGCCAGCAGCTTCTTAGCGGGGGGCCATACGCAGTATTTT. It yields the protein CASSFLAGGHTQYF.

DNA of the CDR3: TGTGCCAGCAGCGTCCGGACACAACCCCGGGGTGGCTACACCTTC. Its protein is CASSVRTQPRGGYTF. The rearrangement links TRBV6-2 or TRBV6-3 to TRBJ1-2, with D perhaps TRBD1 (5 bases). The CDR3 has 15 residues. V was trimmed by 6 bases and J by 7 bases, leaving 21 bases between them. Germline V lookup: CDR1 MNHEY, CDR2 SVGEGT.

The genes are TRBV28 and TRBJ1-1; no firm D call. The CDR3 extends over 13 amino acids. The V end lost 6 bases, the J end lost 5 bases, and 13 bases lay between the germline ends. The germline CDR1 and CDR2 sequences are MDHEN and SYDVKM. The chain's CDR3 is CASSKHSGTEAFF. CDR3 nucleotide sequence: TGTGCCAGCAGCAAGCACTCTGGGACTGAAGCTTTCTTT.

The J gene is TRBJ1-2, the V gene TRBV2, with D perhaps matching TRBD1 (5 bases). V shed 6 bases and J shed 4 bases, with 15 bases lying between them. Germline V CDR1 and CDR2: SNHLY, FYNNEI. CDR3 length equals 14 residues. This CDR3 is CASSQLRESYGYTF. The DNA for the CDR3 is TGTGCCAGCAGCCAACTCAGGGAGTCCTATGGCTACACCTTC.

This clonotype was counted a few times. The rearrangement joins TRBV6-2 or TRBV6-3 to TRBJ1-5; 7 nucleotides match TRBD1. The CDR3 contains 15 residues. Germline trimming cut 6 bases from V and 3 bases from J; bases unmatched to any gene: 8. Germline V lookup: CDR1 MNHEY, CDR2 SVGEGT. CDR3 DNA: TGTGCCAGCAGCCCTCAGGGGGTTGACAATCAGCCCCAGCATTTT. Protein product: CASSPQGVDNQPQHF.

The chain employs TRBV27 and TRBJ2-7; 7 positions agree with TRBD1. V gave up 4 bases and J gave up 3 bases; unmatched junction bases: 9. CDR1 is MNHEY and CDR2 is SMNVEV in the germline V gene (reference sequence). The CDR3 totals 15 residues. CDR3 DNA sequence: TGTGCCAGCAGTTCGAGGGACAGACTCCACTACGAGCAGTACTTC. It is translated as CASSSRDRLHYEQYF.

The chain uses TRBV2 and TRBJ1-5; 8 bases line up with TRBD1. V lost 4 bases to trimming and J lost 7 bases; unmatched junction nucleotides: 9. The CDR3 runs to 15 residues. CDR1 and CDR2 (germline): SNHLY, FYNNEI. As DNA, the CDR3 is TGTGCCAGCAGTGGGGACAGGTCCCCTGTCCAGCCCCAGCATTTT. Its translation is CASSGDRSPVQPQHF.

The table lists this clonotype with many counts. V is TRBV7-2 and J is TRBJ1-5; D is perhaps TRBD1 (5 bases). Germline V lookup: CDR1 SGHTA, CDR2 FQGNSA. Trimming took 5 bases from V and 3 from J, leaving 17 bases between them. CDR3 length equals 16 residues. The CDR3 protein is CASSPWGGALNQPQHF. CDR3 DNA sequence: TGTGCCAGCAGCCCCTGGGGTGGGGCCCTCAATCAGCCCCAGCATTTT.

This clonotype was observed a few times. The chain recombines TRBV6-1 with TRBJ2-7; 10 bases agree with TRBD1. The J segment lost 4 bases and the V segment lost 6 bases, leaving 9 bases of the junction unmatched. The CDR3 is 15 residues long. Germline V gives CDR1 MNHNS, CDR2 SASEGT. The CDR3 DNA reads TGTGCCAGCAGCCTAGACAGGGGGCCTTGGTACGAGCAGTACTTC. It translates to CASSLDRGPWYEQYF.

This sequence joins TRBV7-6 and TRBJ2-2; D uncertain. Between the trimmed V and J ends, which lost 5 bases and 1 base, there was a span of 11 bases. From germline, CDR1 is SGHVS and CDR2 FNYEAQ. There are 15 residues in the CDR3. CDR3 sequence (DNA): TGTGCCAGCAGCAACCCGGCCCGGAACACCGGGGAGCTGTTTTTT. This encodes CASSNPARNTGELFF.

The chain uses TRBV15 and TRBJ1-4; 7 nucleotides agree with TRBD1. Germline CDR1 LNHNV, CDR2 YYDKDF (reference sequence). The CDR3 is 15 amino acids. The V gene end was trimmed by 1 base and the J gene end by 8 bases; junction bases not matched to a gene: 7. CDR3 nucleotide sequence: TGTGCCACCAGCAGAGGGGACAGAATAGACGAAAAACTGTTTTTT. Translated: CATSRGDRIDEKLFF.

J is TRBJ1-1 and V is TRBV5-4; TRBD1 aligns across 7 bases. V shed 1 base, J shed 3 bases, and the junction held 3 bases outside the gene matches. CDR3 length: 14 residues. Looked up from germline, CDR1 is SGHNT and CDR2 is YYREEE (reference sequence). Here the CDR3 reads CASSLQQGYTEAFF. The CDR3 region has the DNA TGTGCCAGCAGCTTGCAACAGGGGTACACTGAAGCTTTCTTT.

The V and J genes are TRBV18 and TRBJ2-6, with 8 bases fitting TRBD1. The CDR3 totals 19 residues. J was trimmed by 1 base and V by 3 bases; bases with no gene match: 11. Germline V CDR1 and CDR2: KGHSH, LQKENI. CDR3 amino acids: CASSPLGQGYSSGANVLTF. CDR3 in DNA: TGTGCCAGCTCACCTCTCGGACAGGGCTACTCATCTGGGGCCAACGTCCTGACTTTC.

In this sample, this clonotype turned up a few times. The chain has TRBV6-1 and TRBJ1-2; weak D call: TRBD1 (5 bases). This CDR3 comprises 11 residues. The V gene lost 8 bases and the J gene lost 3 bases, with 7 bases spanning the gap. Germline V gene sequence: CDR1 MNHNS, CDR2 SASEGT. As DNA, the CDR3 is TGTGCCAGCGGGACGGACTATGGCTACACCTTC. Amino acid sequence: CASGTDYGYTF.

In this sample, this clonotype turned up a few times. The chain joins TRBV24-1 to TRBJ2-5; no clear D. The CDR3 extends over 9 amino acids. Trimming left V 9 bases short and J 5 bases short, with 3 bases between. Germline V gives CDR1 KGHDR, CDR2 SFDVKD. CDR3 loop: CATAETQYF. CDR3 in DNA: TGTGCCACCGCCGAGACCCAGTACTTC.

This clonotype has at least ten counts. The chain couples TRBV7-8 to TRBJ1-2, with unresolved D. There are 15 residues in the CDR3. Germline-derived CDR1 and CDR2 are SGHVS and FQNEAQ. Between the trimmed V and J ends, which lost 1 base and 2 bases, there was a span of 11 bases. The CDR3 reads CASSLERGPNYGYTF. The CDR3 region has the DNA TGTGCCAGCAGCTTAGAGCGAGGTCCCAACTATGGCTACACCTTC.

V and J are TRBV19 and TRBJ1-5, with 10 bases matching TRBD1. Unmatched junction bases numbered 11, after V lost 6 bases and J lost 6 bases. Germline V gene lookup returns CDR1 LNHDA and CDR2 SQIVND (reference sequence). The CDR3 runs to 16 residues. The CDR3 loop reads CASRPVGTGDLQPQHF. The CDR3 nucleotides read TGTGCCAGTAGACCTGTCGGGACAGGGGATCTTCAGCCCCAGCATTTT.